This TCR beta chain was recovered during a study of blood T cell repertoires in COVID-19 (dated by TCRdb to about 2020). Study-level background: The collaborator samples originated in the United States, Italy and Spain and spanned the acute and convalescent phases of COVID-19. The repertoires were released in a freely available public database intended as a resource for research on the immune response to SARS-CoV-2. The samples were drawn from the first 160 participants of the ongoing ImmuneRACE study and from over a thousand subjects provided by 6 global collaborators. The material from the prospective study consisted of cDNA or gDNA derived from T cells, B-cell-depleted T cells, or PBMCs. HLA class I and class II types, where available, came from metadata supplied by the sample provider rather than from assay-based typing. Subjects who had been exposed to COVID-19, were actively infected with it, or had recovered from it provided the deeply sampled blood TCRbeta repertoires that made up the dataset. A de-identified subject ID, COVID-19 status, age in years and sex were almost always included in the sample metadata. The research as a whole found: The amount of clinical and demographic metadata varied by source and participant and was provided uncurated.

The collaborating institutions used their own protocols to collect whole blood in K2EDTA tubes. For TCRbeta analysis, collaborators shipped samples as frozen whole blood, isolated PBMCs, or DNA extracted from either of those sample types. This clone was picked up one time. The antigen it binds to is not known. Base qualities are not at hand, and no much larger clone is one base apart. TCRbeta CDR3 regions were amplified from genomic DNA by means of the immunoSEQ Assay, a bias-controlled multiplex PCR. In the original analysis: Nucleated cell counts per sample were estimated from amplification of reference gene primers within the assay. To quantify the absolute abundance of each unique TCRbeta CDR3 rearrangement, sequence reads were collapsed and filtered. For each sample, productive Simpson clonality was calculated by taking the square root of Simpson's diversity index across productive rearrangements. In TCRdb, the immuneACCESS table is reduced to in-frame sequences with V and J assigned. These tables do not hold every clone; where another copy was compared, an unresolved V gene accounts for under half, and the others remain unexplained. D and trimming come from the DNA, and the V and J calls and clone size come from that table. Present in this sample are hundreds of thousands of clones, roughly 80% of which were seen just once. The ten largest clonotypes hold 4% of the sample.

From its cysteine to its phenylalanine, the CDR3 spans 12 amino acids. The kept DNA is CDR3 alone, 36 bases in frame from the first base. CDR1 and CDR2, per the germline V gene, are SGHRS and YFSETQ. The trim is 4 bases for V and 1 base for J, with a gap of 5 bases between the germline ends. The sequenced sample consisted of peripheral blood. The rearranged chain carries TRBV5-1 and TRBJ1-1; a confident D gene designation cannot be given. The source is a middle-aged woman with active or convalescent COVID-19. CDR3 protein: CASSVENTEAFF. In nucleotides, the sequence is TGCGCCAGCAGCGTAGAGAACACTGAAGCTTTCTTT.